Presented here are 15 T cell receptor beta chains from one specimen sequenced in a study of response to subunit inactivated influenza vaccine. MiXCR, run by TCRdb on the RT-PCR reads, gives a single entry per CDR3 protein. The sample contains about 540,000 distinct CDR3 sequences, around 15% of which appear only once. The material sequenced was PBMCs from blood, taken roughly 12 days after vaccination. The source is a man aged 50-59 years who received an inactivated influenza vaccine.

V is TRBV30 and J is TRBJ1-1; D is undetermined. Germline values: CDR1 GTSNPN, CDR2 SVGIG (reference sequence). There are 13 residues in the CDR3. Trimming stripped 0 bases from V and 4 bases from J, with 9 bases between. The CDR3 protein is CAWSVGAGTEAFF. The CDR3 DNA follows: TGTGCCTGGAGTGTCGGCGCGGGCACTGAAGCTTTCTTT.

This clonotype has a handful of counts. The chain uses TRBV5-6 and TRBJ2-5, with D perhaps matching TRBD1 (5 bases). The CDR3 covers 17 residues. Germline V gives CDR1 SGHDT, CDR2 YYEEEE. V shed 3 bases and J shed 3 bases, with 21 bases lying between them. As DNA, the CDR3 is TGTGCCAGCAGCTCTACCGGTCGGACAAGCAATGAAGAGACCCAGTACTTC. As protein: CASSSTGRTSNEETQYF.

The V gene is TRBV20-1, the J gene TRBJ1-5; D gene ambiguous. This CDR3 contains 13 residues. Trimming stripped 7 bases from V and 0 bases from J, with 10 bases between. Germline CDR1 DFQATT, CDR2 SNEGSKA (reference sequence). The CDR3 loop reads CSGLTDSNQPQHF. In nucleotides, the CDR3 is TGCAGTGGTTTGACGGATAGCAATCAGCCCCAGCATTTT.

The chain joins TRBV7-9 to TRBJ2-1; D is ambiguous. Germline V gene sequence: CDR1 SEHNR, CDR2 FQNEAQ (reference sequence). This CDR3 spans 15 amino acids. V was clipped by 2 bases and J by 6 bases, with 14 bases between them. The CDR3 DNA reads TGTGCCAGCAGCTTAAACCCGGAAGGTCCCAATGAGCAGTTCTTC. Its translation: CASSLNPEGPNEQFF.

This clonotype was observed at least ten times. The chain joins TRBV12-3 or TRBV12-4 to TRBJ2-1, with 7 bases that match TRBD1. Trimming cost V 5 bases and J 4 bases; bases outside gene matches: 8. The CDR3 is 15 residues long. The chain's CDR3 is CASSTHRGRYNEQFF. The CDR3 bases are TGTGCCAGCAGTACTCACAGGGGAAGATACAATGAGCAGTTCTTC.

Written as DNA, the CDR3 is TGCAGTGCTTTGGTGTTGGGGCTCCCCTACGAGCAGTACTTC. This encodes CSALVLGLPYEQYF. The chain links TRBV20-1 to TRBJ2-7; D perhaps matches TRBD1 (5 bases). Trimming left V 5 bases short and J 2 bases short, with 16 bases between. Germline V gene data show CDR1 as DFQATT and CDR2 as SNEGSKA (reference sequence). CDR3 length: 14 residues.

About this clonotype: A much larger clone is a single base away; this may be a read error. The chain has TRBV6-1 and TRBJ2-2, with a possible D match to TRBD1 (6 bases). The CDR3 loop spans 13 amino acids. Trimming left V 1 base short and J 6 bases short, with 6 bases between. Germline V lookup: CDR1 MNHNS, CDR2 SASEGT. CDR3 in DNA: TGTGCCAGCAGTGAAGACAGGGCCGGGGAGCTGTTTTTT. It encodes CASSEDRAGELFF.

The chain links TRBV10-3 to TRBJ2-5; no firm D call. This CDR3 region has 14 residues. V dropped 6 bases and J dropped 3 bases, with 14 bases sitting between them. CDR1 and CDR2 from the germline V gene are ENHRY and SYGVKD. CDR3 sequence reads: CAISVAGNKETQYF. The CDR3 coding sequence is TGTGCCATCAGCGTAGCCGGAAACAAAGAGACCCAGTACTTC.

The chain is built from TRBV7-2 and TRBJ2-3; a possible D gene is TRBD1 (5 bases). The CDR3 loop spans 13 amino acids. Germline V lookup: CDR1 SGHTA, CDR2 FQGNSA. Trimming shortened V by 5 bases and J by 2 bases, and 8 bases separated the two germline ends. The CDR3 region is CASSPGFTDTQYF. The CDR3 nucleotides are TGTGCCAGCAGCCCAGGGTTCACAGATACGCAGTATTTT.

This clonotype was found many times. This chain uses TRBV30 with TRBJ2-7; possibly TRBD2 for D (5 bases). Germline V gene sequence: CDR1 GTSNPN, CDR2 SVGIG (reference sequence). The germline V and J ends were trimmed by 0 bases and 7 bases, with 16 bases remaining between them. The CDR3 loop spans 14 amino acids. The CDR3 region is CAWSVKGFGGEQYF. The DNA for the CDR3 is TGTGCCTGGAGTGTCAAGGGTTTCGGAGGAGAGCAGTACTTC. Combining the CDR3 with reference TRBV30 and TRBJ2-7 gives the whole variable domain SQTIHQWPATLVQPVGSPLSLECTVEGTSNPNLYWYRQAAGRGLQLLFYSVGIGQISSEVPQNLSASRPQDRQFILSSKKLLLSDSGFYLCAWSVKGFGGEQYFGPGTRLTVT.

The table lists this clonotype with a few counts. V is TRBV5-6 and J is TRBJ2-5, with D unresolved. Trimming removed 1 base from V and 4 bases from J, with 11 bases in between. Germline V gives CDR1 SGHDT, CDR2 YYEEEE. This CDR3 contains 14 residues. CDR3 in DNA: TGTGCCAGCAGCTTGAGGATGGGTTTAGAGACCCAGTACTTC. Protein product: CASSLRMGLETQYF.

This clonotype occurred a few times. The J gene is TRBJ2-3, the V gene TRBV5-1; 7 positions agree with TRBD1. The V gene end was trimmed by 7 bases and the J gene end by 8 bases; junction bases not matched to a gene: 4. The CDR3 loop spans 11 amino acids. Germline V CDR1 and CDR2: SGHRS, YFSETQ. CDR3 in amino acids: CASADRSTQYF. In DNA, the CDR3 is TGCGCCAGCGCGGACAGGAGTACGCAGTATTTT. Based on the CDR3 plus reference TRBV5-1 and TRBJ2-3, the full variable domain is KAGVTQTPRYLIKTRGQQVTLSCSPISGHRSVSWYQQTPGQGLQFLFEYFSETQRNKGNFPGRFSGRQFSNSRSEMNVSTLELGDSALYLCASADRSTQYFGPGTRLTVL.

This clonotype came up many times. The V gene is TRBV5-1, the J gene TRBJ2-2; D gene unclear. Germline lookup yields CDR1 SGHRS and CDR2 YFSETQ. Trimming took off 0 bases at V and 4 bases at J, with 7 bases between the two ends. The CDR3 is 14 residues long. The DNA for the CDR3 is TGCGCCAGCAGCTTGGTTTCACCCACCGGGGAGCTGTTTTTT. This codes for CASSLVSPTGELFF.

This sequence joins TRBV6-5 and TRBJ2-1, with D possibly TRBD2 on 5 matching bases. V shed 2 bases and J shed 3 bases, with 8 bases lying between them. Germline CDR1 reads MNHEY; CDR2 reads SVGAGI. There are 14 residues in the CDR3. The chain's CDR3 is CASSYARDYNEQFF. In DNA form, the CDR3 reads TGTGCCAGCAGTTACGCCCGGGACTACAATGAGCAGTTCTTC.

The chain links TRBV12-3 or TRBV12-4 to TRBJ1-1, with D maybe TRBD1 (6 bases). This CDR3 is built from 15 residues. The germline V and J ends were trimmed by 6 bases and 4 bases, with 18 bases remaining between them. For the CDR3, the DNA is TGTGCCAGCAGGAAACAACAGGGTCGGTTCACTGAAGCTTTCTTT. Translation: CASRKQQGRFTEAFF.